The 4 T cell receptor beta chains below were found in one sample sequenced in a study of blood T cell repertoires in COVID-19. Libraries were prepared by immunoSEQ multiplex PCR; TCRdb keeps only in-frame clonotypes and omits some of them. Among around 65,000 clones, about three quarters were seen once, and the ten largest hold less than 20%. Sequences were obtained from peripheral blood. The receptors originated from an elderly man with acute or convalescent COVID-19.

This sequence joins TRBV14 and TRBJ2-1; unclear D gene. CDR3 length: 14 amino acids. V dropped 0 bases and J dropped 10 bases, with 13 bases sitting between them. Per germline, CDR1 SGHDN and CDR2 FVKESK. CDR3 in amino acids: CASSQDFSRREQFF. DNA of the CDR3: TGTGCCAGCAGCCAAGATTTTAGTCGGCGGGAGCAGTTCTTC.

The rearrangement uses TRBV27 and TRBJ2-7, with TRBD2 matching over 14 bases. CDR1 is MNHEY and CDR2 is SMNVEV in the germline V gene (reference sequence). The CDR3 contains 16 residues. The V and J ends lost 5 bases and 5 bases, in that order; junction bases with no gene match: 8. The CDR3: CASSMSRGLAGDEQYF. CDR3 nucleotide sequence: TGTGCCAGCAGTATGTCCAGGGGACTAGCGGGAGACGAGCAGTACTTC.

The chain combines TRBV2 with TRBJ1-1; D remains unclear. Germline-derived CDR1 and CDR2 are SNHLY and FYNNEI. CDR3 length: 13 residues. Trimming left V 4 bases short and J 1 base short, with 7 bases between. In DNA, the CDR3 is TGTGCCAGCAGTGCCTACGGGAACACTGAAGCTTTCTTT. This translates into CASSAYGNTEAFF.

A single count supports this clone. The chain has TRBV19 and TRBJ2-5; D may be TRBD2 (5 bases). The CDR3 loop spans 11 amino acids. Germline loops: CDR1 LNHDA, CDR2 SQIVND (reference sequence). V was pared by 7 bases and J by 3 bases, with 6 bases between. As DNA, the CDR3 is TGTGCCAGTAAGGAGGAAGAGACCCAGTACTTC. It specifies CASKEEETQYF.